The source of this T cell receptor (beta chain) is a study of long-term antiretroviral therapy in people with HIV. Details on this clone: Its antigen remains unknown.

Study-wide results and limits: Control repertoires displayed wider CDR3 length ranges than the HIV repertoires. Nothing was known about ART adherence, viral resistance or changes in therapy.

Sequencing used immunoSEQ v3.0 at survey level. The method was immunoSEQ multiplex PCR; TCRdb's version includes in-frame clones alone and lacks a portion of them. This table holds tens of thousands of clones, around three quarters found once. Germline values: CDR1 SEHNR, CDR2 FQNEAQ (reference sequence). The CDR3 runs to 14 residues. V lost 3 bases and J lost 3; bases outside the gene matches: 4. The study drew at least one pre-ART and at least two post-ART PBMC samples from every donor. Here the sequenced sample was unsorted PBMCs, taken 4.1 years after starting antiretroviral therapy. V usage is TRBV7-9 and J usage is TRBJ2-5; TRBD1 aligns across 7 bases. The sequence derives from a woman aged 40 to 55 with HIV. The CDR3 DNA reads as TGTGCCAGCAGCTTGCGTGGACAGGAAGAGACCCAGTACTTC. Amino acid sequence: CASSLRGQEETQYF.